This TCR beta chain was obtained from a study of Ad26.COV2.S vaccination and SARS-CoV-2 variants. Points from the study as a whole: An underestimation of total T cell responses may have resulted from the TCR breadth and depth analyses. Placebo recipients and vaccine recipients were similar in non-spike TCR breadth.

This sample's treatment: around 19 received Ad26.COV2.S at low or high dose, single or two shots; several received placebo; per-sample allocation not given. Specimen acquisition occurred on day 63 following the initial vaccine or placebo injection. Comment on this clone: The antigen is undetermined.

Generated by immunoSEQ multiplex PCR, the TCRdb table keeps only in-frame clones and is missing some. Seen here are hundreds of thousands of clones, about 86% observed once, and the top ten hold around 10%. The input for sequencing was peripheral blood, taken in a trial of Ad26.COV2.S vaccine versus placebo. The source is a person between 18 and 65 years old who received the Ad26.COV2.S COVID-19 vaccine or a placebo.

CDR3 DNA: TGTGCCAGCAGCGTAGGGGTTAGCCCTAGCACAGATACGCAGTATTTT. Translation: CASSVGVSPSTDTQYF. This rearrangement joins TRBV9 to TRBJ2-3; unclear D gene. Between the trimmed V and J ends, which lost 0 bases and 0 bases, there was a span of 11 bases. Germline CDR1 is SGDLS and CDR2 is YYNGEE. There are 16 residues in the CDR3.